What follows describes a single T cell receptor beta chain. Antigen specificity is unknown. This entry comes from a study of cytomegalovirus exposure and HLA in healthy donors. Across the whole study: Genetic ancestry analysis placed about 80% of the 398 donors that were genotyped in the Caucasian-associated cluster. Study-wide findings and caveats: In a later analysis, TCR beta V- and J-gene trimming was associated with a missense DCLRE1C variant. Several of the most significant clusters were apparently associated with common viral pathogens in a later analysis.

Germline assignment: CDR1 SGDLS and CDR2 YYNGEE. Between the trimmed V and J ends, which lost 0 bases and 5 bases, there was a span of 14 bases. The CDR3 contains 15 residues. It was with 60 Vbeta and 13 Jbeta primers that the PCR ran. The table came from immunoSEQ multiplex PCR; TCRdb's copy has only in-frame clones and leaves some out. The repertoire holds 95,000 to 100,000 clones, with over 65% as singletons. The genes are TRBV9 and TRBJ1-2; D is perhaps TRBD1 (5 bases). The TCR comes from a male donor in good health and CMV-seronegative. The sequencing input was PBMCs. The CDR3 coding sequence is TGTGCCAGCAGCGTAGGTTCAGGGATAGGATATGGCTACACCTTC. Translated: CASSVGSGIGYGYTF.